The 15 T cell receptor beta chains presented below share a single source sample, sequenced in a study of OX40 agonist ivuxolimab in advanced cancers. The repertoire was sequenced with immunoSEQ multiplex PCR; TCRdb's copy has only in-frame clones and lacks some. The sample records about 71,000 clones, 94% being singletons. Sequencing was performed on CD4+ or CD8+ T cells sorted from blood, taken in a trial of the OX40 agonist ivuxolimab. Source of these receptors: an adult with an advanced solid tumor such as melanoma, head and neck, liver or kidney cancer.

V and J are TRBV7-6 and TRBJ2-1; 7 bases align to TRBD2. Germline values: CDR1 SGHVS, CDR2 FNYEAQ. With V trimmed by 3 bases and J by 7 bases, 12 bases remained unmatched. There are 16 residues in the CDR3. CDR3 DNA sequence: TGTGCCAGCAGCTTGTTGCGGGAGCCTCTGGGGAATGAGCAGTTCTTC. This translates into CASSLLREPLGNEQFF.

The chain recombines TRBV7-9 with TRBJ2-3; 11 nucleotides agree with TRBD2. There are 16 residues in the CDR3. V shed 4 bases and J 4 bases; nucleotides not matched to a gene: 7. Germline CDR1 reads SEHNR; CDR2 reads FQNEAQ (reference sequence). The CDR3 coding sequence is TGTGCCAGCAGCTATTTAGCGGGAGGGCCAGCAGATACGCAGTATTTT. Translation gives CASSYLAGGPADTQYF.

This sequence joins TRBV28 and TRBJ1-1; 9 bases line up with TRBD1. Unmatched junction bases numbered 4, after V lost 3 bases and J lost 2 bases. This CDR3 is built from 15 residues. Germline V lookup: CDR1 MDHEN, CDR2 SYDVKM. CDR3 residues: CASSFTGGFNTEAFF. CDR3 coding DNA: TGTGCCAGCAGTTTTACAGGGGGCTTTAACACTGAAGCTTTCTTT.

The chain has TRBV27 and TRBJ2-2; 15 bases map to TRBD2. V gave up 5 bases and J gave up 4 bases; unmatched junction bases: 8. This CDR3 has 18 amino acids. The germline gives CDR1 MNHEY, CDR2 SMNVEV (reference sequence). The CDR3 DNA reads TGTGCCAGCAGTCCCTGGACTAGCGGGGGGGCGCGCACCGGGGAGCTGTTTTTT. Protein sequence: CASSPWTSGGARTGELFF.

The chain links TRBV6-5 to TRBJ1-1; 7 bases map to TRBD1. The V gene's germline CDR1 is MNHEY and CDR2 SVGAGI. Unmatched junction bases numbered 4, after V lost 2 bases and J lost 1 base. The CDR3 length is 15 residues. In DNA form, the CDR3 reads TGTGCCAGCAGTTACGGGAACAGGGGGAACACTGAAGCTTTCTTT. Its protein is CASSYGNRGNTEAFF.

The chain recombines TRBV6-6 with TRBJ2-1; D perhaps matches TRBD1 (6 bases). The CDR3 has 14 amino acids. V was shortened by 5 bases and J by 4 bases, with 12 bases between the two germline ends. Germline V gene data show CDR1 as MNHNY and CDR2 as SVGAGI (reference sequence). CDR3 in DNA: TGTGCCAGCAGTCGCTGGGACACGTACAATGAGCAGTTCTTC. Translation gives CASSRWDTYNEQFF.

This clone was counted once. The rearrangement uses TRBV4-2 and TRBJ1-5; 8 bases match TRBD1. Germline V gene sequence: CDR1 LGHNA, CDR2 YNFKEQ. The V gene end was trimmed by 0 bases and the J gene end by 6 bases; junction bases not matched to a gene: 7. CDR3 length: 16 residues. In DNA form, the CDR3 reads TGTGCCAGCAGCCAAGAAGGGCAGGGGGCGCTTCAGCCCCAGCATTTT. Residues: CASSQEGQGALQPQHF.

This clone was seen a single time. The chain joins TRBV5-1 to TRBJ2-7; the D gene is possibly TRBD2 (5 bases). The CDR3 has 14 amino acids. V lost 6 bases to trimming and J lost 0 bases, with 13 bases between them. The germline gives CDR1 SGHRS, CDR2 YFSETQ. The CDR3 spells CASKDWTRSYEQYF. The CDR3 DNA sequence: TGCGCCAGCAAGGACTGGACGCGCTCCTACGAGCAGTACTTC.

V usage is TRBV27 and J usage is TRBJ2-7, with 8 positions matching TRBD1. In germline, CDR1 is MNHEY, CDR2 SMNVEV (reference sequence). Trimming cost V 5 bases and J 4 bases; bases outside gene matches: 7. The CDR3 length is 14 residues. The CDR3: CASSLGQGSYEQYF. The DNA for the CDR3 is TGTGCCAGCAGTCTCGGACAGGGATCGTACGAGCAGTACTTC.

The chain recombines TRBV4-3 with TRBJ2-1, with D maybe TRBD1 (5 bases). Looked up from germline, CDR1 is LGHNA and CDR2 is YSLEER. The germline V and J ends were trimmed by 0 bases and 8 bases, with 17 bases remaining between them. The CDR3 sequence is 16 residues long. CDR3: CASSQDWAGFFDEQFF. CDR3 in DNA: TGCGCCAGCAGCCAAGATTGGGCAGGGTTTTTTGATGAGCAGTTCTTC.

A word on this clone: This sample includes further DNA sequences coding for the same CDR3. This CDR3 reads CASSLGQGGTEAFF. CDR3 nucleotide sequence: TGTGCCAGCAGCTTGGGGCAGGGAGGCACTGAAGCTTTCTTT. The V gene is TRBV5-8, the J gene TRBJ1-1; D perhaps matches TRBD1 (5 bases). V gave up 0 bases and J gave up 4 bases, with 10 bases separating them. The CDR3 runs 14 residues. Germline CDR1 reads SGHTS; CDR2 reads YDEGEE.

This chain joins TRBV19 and TRBJ1-4; tentatively, D is TRBD1 (5 bases). This CDR3 is built from 17 residues. With 6 bases removed from V and 0 bases from J, the gap between germline ends came to 17 bases. Germline assignment: CDR1 LNHDA and CDR2 SQIVND (reference sequence). The CDR3 here is CASRSLLSGTTNEKLFF. The CDR3 coding sequence is TGTGCCAGTAGGAGCCTCCTATCAGGGACAACTAATGAAAAACTGTTTTTT. Filled out from reference TRBV19 and TRBJ1-4, the complete variable domain reads DGGITQSPKYLFRKEGQNVTLSCEQNLNHDAMYWYRQDPGQGLRLIYYSQIVNDFQKGDIAEGYSVSREKKESFPLTVTSAQKNPTAFYLCASRSLLSGTTNEKLFFGSGTQLSVL.

The chain joins TRBV4-1 to TRBJ2-1; D remains unclear. Germline loops: CDR1 MGHRA, CDR2 YSYEKL. The length of the CDR3 is 13 residues. The V and J ends lost 4 bases and 6 bases respectively, with 10 bases between them. CDR3 DNA: TGCGCCAGCAGCCCCCGGTGGTTCAATGAGCAGTTCTTC. Its translation is CASSPRWFNEQFF.

This clone showed up just once. The chain is built from TRBV5-6 and TRBJ2-7, with D perhaps matching TRBD2 (7 bases). V was pared by 4 bases and J by 5 bases, with 19 bases between. The CDR3 length is 15 residues. Germline values: CDR1 SGHDT, CDR2 YYEEEE. The CDR3 spells CASSPPGAGVDEQYF. The CDR3 nucleotides are TGTGCCAGCAGCCCCCCGGGGGCGGGGGTCGACGAGCAGTACTTC.

This clone was picked up one time. The V call is TRBV28, the J call TRBJ2-7; TRBD1 aligns across 7 bases. The germline CDR1 and CDR2 sequences are MDHEN and SYDVKM. The CDR3 runs 15 residues. The junction had 10 bases not matched to a gene; V was cut back by 6 bases and J by 2 bases. For the CDR3, the DNA is TGTGCCAGCAGGCTGCCGGGACAGATTCCCTACGAGCAGTACTTC. This codes for CASRLPGQIPYEQYF. Combining the CDR3 with reference TRBV28 and TRBJ2-7 gives the whole variable domain DVKVTQSSRYLVKRTGEKVFLECVQDMDHENMFWYRQDPGLGLRLIYFSYDVKMKEKGDIPEGYSVSREKKERFSLILESASTNQTSMYLCASRLPGQIPYEQYFGPGTRLTVT.